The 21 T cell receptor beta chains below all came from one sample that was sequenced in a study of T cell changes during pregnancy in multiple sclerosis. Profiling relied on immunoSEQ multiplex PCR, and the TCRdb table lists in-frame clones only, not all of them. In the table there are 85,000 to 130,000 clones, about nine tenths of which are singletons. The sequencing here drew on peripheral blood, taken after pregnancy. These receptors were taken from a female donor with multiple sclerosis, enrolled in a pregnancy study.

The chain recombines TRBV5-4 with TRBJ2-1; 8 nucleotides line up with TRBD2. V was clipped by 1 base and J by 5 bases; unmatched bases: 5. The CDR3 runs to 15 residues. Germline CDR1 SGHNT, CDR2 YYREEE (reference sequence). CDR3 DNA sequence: TGTGCCAGCAGCTTGTTCTTCGGGGGGGACAATGAGCAGTTCTTC. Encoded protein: CASSLFFGGDNEQFF.

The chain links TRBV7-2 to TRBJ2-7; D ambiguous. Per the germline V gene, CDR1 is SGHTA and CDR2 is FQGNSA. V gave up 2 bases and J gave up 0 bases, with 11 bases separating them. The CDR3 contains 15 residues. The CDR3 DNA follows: TGTGCCAGCAGCTTAAGTGTAGCCGCCTCCTACGAGCAGTACTTC. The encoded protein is CASSLSVAASYEQYF.

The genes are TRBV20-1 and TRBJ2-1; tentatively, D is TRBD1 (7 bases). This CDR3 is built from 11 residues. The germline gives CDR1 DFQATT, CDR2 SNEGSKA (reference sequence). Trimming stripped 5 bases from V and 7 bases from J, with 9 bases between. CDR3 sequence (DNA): TGCAGTGCTCCAGGGGGGAATGAGCAGTTCTTC. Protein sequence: CSAPGGNEQFF.

The CDR3 loop is CASSLGQRGYEQYF. As DNA, the CDR3 is TGTGCCAGCAGCTTAGGACAGAGAGGCTACGAGCAGTACTTC. The rearrangement links TRBV7-8 to TRBJ2-7, with a tentative D call TRBD1 (5 bases). This CDR3 contains 14 residues. Germline V gene lookup returns CDR1 SGHVS and CDR2 FQNEAQ. V dropped 1 base and J dropped 3 bases, with 10 bases sitting between them.

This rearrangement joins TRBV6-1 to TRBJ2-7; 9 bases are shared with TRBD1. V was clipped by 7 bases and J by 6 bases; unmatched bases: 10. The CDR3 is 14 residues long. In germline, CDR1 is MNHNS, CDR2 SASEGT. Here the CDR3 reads CASTPGTGKGEQYF. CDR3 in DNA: TGTGCCAGCACCCCTGGGACAGGGAAGGGCGAGCAGTACTTC.

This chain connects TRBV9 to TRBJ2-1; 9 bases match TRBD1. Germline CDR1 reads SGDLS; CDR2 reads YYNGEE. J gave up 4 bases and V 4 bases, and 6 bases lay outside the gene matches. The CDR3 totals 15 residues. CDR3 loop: CASSPRDRDYNEQFF. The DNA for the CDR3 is TGTGCCAGCAGCCCCCGGGACAGGGATTACAATGAGCAGTTCTTC.

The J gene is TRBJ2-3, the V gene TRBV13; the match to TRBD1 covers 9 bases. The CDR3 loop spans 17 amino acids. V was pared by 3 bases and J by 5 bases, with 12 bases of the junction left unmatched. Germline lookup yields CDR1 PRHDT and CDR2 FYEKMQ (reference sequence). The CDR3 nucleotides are TGTGCCAGCAGCTTTATCCCGGGACAGGGATTCAGAGATACGCAGTATTTT. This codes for CASSFIPGQGFRDTQYF.

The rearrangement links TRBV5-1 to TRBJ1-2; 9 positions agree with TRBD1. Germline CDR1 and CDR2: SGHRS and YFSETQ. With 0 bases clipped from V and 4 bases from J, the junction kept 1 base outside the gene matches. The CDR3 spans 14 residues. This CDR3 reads CASSLGTGVYGYTF. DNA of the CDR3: TGCGCCAGCAGCTTGGGGACAGGGGTCTATGGCTACACCTTC.

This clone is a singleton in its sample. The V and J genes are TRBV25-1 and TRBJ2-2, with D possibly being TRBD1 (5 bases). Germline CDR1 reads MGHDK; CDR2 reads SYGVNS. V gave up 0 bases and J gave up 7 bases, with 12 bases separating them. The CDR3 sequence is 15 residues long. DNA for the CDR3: TGTGCCAGCAGTGAATATCAGGGCAGGGACGGGGAGCTGTTTTTT. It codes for CASSEYQGRDGELFF.

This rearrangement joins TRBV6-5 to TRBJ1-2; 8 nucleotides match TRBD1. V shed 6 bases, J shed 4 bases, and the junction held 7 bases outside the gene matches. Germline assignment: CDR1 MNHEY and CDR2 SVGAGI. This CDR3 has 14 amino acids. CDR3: CASSRDRGSYGYTF. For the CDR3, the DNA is TGTGCCAGCAGCCGCGACAGGGGCTCCTATGGCTACACCTTC.

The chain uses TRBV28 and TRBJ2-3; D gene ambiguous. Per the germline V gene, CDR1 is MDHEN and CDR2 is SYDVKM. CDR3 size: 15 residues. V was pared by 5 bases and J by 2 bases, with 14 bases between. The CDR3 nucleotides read TGTGCCAGCAGTCCCGATCAAGCCTACACAGATACGCAGTATTTT. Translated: CASSPDQAYTDTQYF.

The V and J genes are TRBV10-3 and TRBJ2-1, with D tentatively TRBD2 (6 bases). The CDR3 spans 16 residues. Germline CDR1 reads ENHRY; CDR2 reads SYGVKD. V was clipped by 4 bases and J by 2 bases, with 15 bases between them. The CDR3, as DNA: TGTGCCATCAGTGTCGGGGAGGCTCTGGCCTACAATGAGCAGTTCTTC. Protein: CAISVGEALAYNEQFF.

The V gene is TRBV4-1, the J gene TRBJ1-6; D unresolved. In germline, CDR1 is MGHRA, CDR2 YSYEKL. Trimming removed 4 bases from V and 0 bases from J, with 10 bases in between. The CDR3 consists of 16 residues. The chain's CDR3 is CASSPLEASYNSPLHF. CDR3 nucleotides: TGCGCCAGCAGCCCACTAGAAGCCTCCTATAATTCACCCCTCCACTTT.

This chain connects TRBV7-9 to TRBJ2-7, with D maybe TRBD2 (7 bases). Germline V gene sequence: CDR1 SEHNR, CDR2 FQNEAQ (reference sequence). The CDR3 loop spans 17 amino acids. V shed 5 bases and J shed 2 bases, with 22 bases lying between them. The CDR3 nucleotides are TGTGCCAGCAGCGCAACCCCAACTCGCGGGGGCACCTACGAGCAGTACTTC. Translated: CASSATPTRGGTYEQYF.

The CDR3 is CASSLGGQGGYTF. CDR3 nucleotide sequence: TGTGCCAGCAGTTTAGGGGGACAGGGGGGCTACACCTTC. V gene TRBV27 combines with J gene TRBJ1-2; 10 bases align to TRBD1. The V segment lost 2 bases and the J segment 8 bases; nucleotides outside the gene matches: 2. Germline V gives CDR1 MNHEY, CDR2 SMNVEV (reference sequence). The CDR3 totals 13 residues.

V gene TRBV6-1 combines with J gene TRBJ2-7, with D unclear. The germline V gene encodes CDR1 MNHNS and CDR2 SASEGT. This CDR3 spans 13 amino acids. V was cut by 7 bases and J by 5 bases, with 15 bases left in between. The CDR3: CASTFLPTDEQYF. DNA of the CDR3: TGTGCCAGCACTTTTCTCCCTACCGACGAGCAGTACTTC.

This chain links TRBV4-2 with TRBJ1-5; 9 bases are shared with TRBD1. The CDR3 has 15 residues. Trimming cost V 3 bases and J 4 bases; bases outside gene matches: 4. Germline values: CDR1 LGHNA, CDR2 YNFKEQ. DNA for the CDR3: TGTGCCAGCAGCCACGAGGACAGGGGTAATCAGCCCCAGCATTTT. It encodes CASSHEDRGNQPQHF.

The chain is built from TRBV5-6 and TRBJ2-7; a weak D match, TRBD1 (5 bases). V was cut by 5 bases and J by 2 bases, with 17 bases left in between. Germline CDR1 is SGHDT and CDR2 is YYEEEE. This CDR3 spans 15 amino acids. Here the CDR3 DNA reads TGTGCCAGCAGTACAGGACGGCCCCAACCCTACGAGCAGTACTTC. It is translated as CASSTGRPQPYEQYF. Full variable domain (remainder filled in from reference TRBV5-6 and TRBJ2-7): DAGVTQSPTHLIKTRGQQVTLRCSPKSGHDTVSWYQQALGQGPQFIFQYYEEEERQRGNFPDRFSGHQFPNYSSELNVNALLLGDSALYLCASSTGRPQPYEQYFGPGTRLTVT.

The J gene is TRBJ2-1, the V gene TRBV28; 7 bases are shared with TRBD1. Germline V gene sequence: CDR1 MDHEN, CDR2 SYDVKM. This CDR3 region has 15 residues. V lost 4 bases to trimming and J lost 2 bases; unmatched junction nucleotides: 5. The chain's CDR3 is CASSSSGTAYNEQFF. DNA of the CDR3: TGTGCCAGCAGTTCGTCCGGGACAGCCTACAATGAGCAGTTCTTC.

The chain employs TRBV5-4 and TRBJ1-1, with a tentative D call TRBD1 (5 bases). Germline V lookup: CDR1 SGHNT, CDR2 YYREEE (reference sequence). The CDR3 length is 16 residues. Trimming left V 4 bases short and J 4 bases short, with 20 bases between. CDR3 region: CASSAGHQGTGTEAFF. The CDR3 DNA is TGTGCCAGCAGCGCTGGCCACCAGGGTACGGGCACTGAAGCTTTCTTT.

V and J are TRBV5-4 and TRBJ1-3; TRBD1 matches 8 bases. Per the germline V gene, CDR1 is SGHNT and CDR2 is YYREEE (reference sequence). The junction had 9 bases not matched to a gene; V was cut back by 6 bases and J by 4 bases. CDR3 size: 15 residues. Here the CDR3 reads CASTPDRVSGNTIYF. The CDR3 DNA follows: TGTGCCAGCACCCCGGACAGGGTCTCGGGAAACACCATATATTTT.